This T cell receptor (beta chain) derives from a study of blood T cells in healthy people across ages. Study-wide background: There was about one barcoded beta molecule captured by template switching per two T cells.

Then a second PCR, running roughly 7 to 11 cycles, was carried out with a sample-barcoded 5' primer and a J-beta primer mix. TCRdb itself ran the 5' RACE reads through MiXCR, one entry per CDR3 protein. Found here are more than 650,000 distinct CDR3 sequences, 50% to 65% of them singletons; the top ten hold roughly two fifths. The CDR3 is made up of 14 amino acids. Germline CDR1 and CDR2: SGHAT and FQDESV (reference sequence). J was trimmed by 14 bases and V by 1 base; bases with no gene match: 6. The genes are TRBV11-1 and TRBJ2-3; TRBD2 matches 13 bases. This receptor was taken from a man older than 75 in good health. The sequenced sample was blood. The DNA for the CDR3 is TGTGCCAGCAGCTTAGGGACTAGCGGGAGCTACGCGTATTTT. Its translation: CASSLGTSGSYAYF.